This is a list of T cell receptor beta chains from one sample in a study of shared clonotypes between healthy human individuals. TCRdb keeps only in-frame clones here, not all; method: immunoSEQ multiplex PCR. Of a few million clones in the sample, 93% are singletons; the top ten hold under 0.45%. Sequences were obtained from naive CD4+ T cells from PBMCs. These receptors were collected from a man between 18 and 35 years old in good health. Some clones in this sample may be carry-over from other donors' samples. Each CDR3 is given with its conserved first and last residue. Each record gives: V gene, CDR3 length, CDR3 protein.

>TRBV28|15
CASSFSGKSNQPQHF
>TRBV5-4|15
CASSLASGPDNEQFF
>TRBV29-1|16
CSATRTSGSDRGEQFF
>TRBV19|15
CASSPGGLSTGELFF
>TRBV18|15
CASSPFSQDNEKLFF
>TRBV2|17
CASRGLAGGKNTGELFF
>TRBV7-8|17
CASSLGGAGSSYNEQFF
>TRBV19|16
CASSSPGTGATYEQYF
>TRBV7-9|11
CASSTYNEQFF
>TRBV28|13
CASRKTGVLGYTF
>TRBV6-1|13
CASSEGNLGEQYF
>TRBV6-4|15
CASSHGGYGGDTQYF
>TRBV28|13
CASTSSGANVLTF
>TRBV14|16
CASSQLPGAGRNEAFF
>TRBV2|14
CASGTGAGANVLTF
>TRBV11-2|12
CASRAGGYEQYF
>TRBV28|18
CASSPPPGTGWRTDTQYF
>TRBV4-1|13
CASSQLVADTQYF
>TRBV14|14
CASSQAGIPHGYTF
>TRBV5-1|13
CASSWGREGGYTF
>TRBV5-1|18
CASSLKLSSGSRTGELFF
>TRBV27|13
CASSIRTGNAQYF
>TRBV28|16
CASKIGGQGAGNTIYF
>TRBV6-1|14
CASRVLAGQETQYF
>TRBV7-9|13
CASSLAGITEAFF
>TRBV4-1|16
CASSQDQAGIRYEQYF
>TRBV30|15
CACLWRTSGTDTQYF
>TRBV28|14
CASSPRQGGQPQHF
>TRBV7-9|14
CASSLRGGGTEAFF
>TRBV19|12
CASSSQGFGYTF
>TRBV5-1|16
CASSHPSGGGTGELFF
>TRBV9|13
CASSVIQTNEQFF
>TRBV2|15
CASSFHPGPSYEQYF
>TRBV28|16
CASSSWTGESNQPQHF
>TRBV14|15
CASSPRLAGRYEQYF
>TRBV28|14
CASSPPFNTGELFF
>TRBV2|15
CASTTAAGGANTQYF
>TRBV5-4|15
CASSPGEGRDSEQFF
>TRBV28|16
CASTPGGNTRNYGYTF
>TRBV7-3|17
CASSLRAWAGGPETQYF
>TRBV27|16
CASSLRGRGEISPLHF
>TRBV19|14
CASSIQVLGEKLFF
>TRBV19|12
CATSQRNTEAFF
>TRBV7-8|15
CASSPQPGTPDGYTF
>TRBV6-1|15
CASSGTGRADYEQYF
>TRBV28|14
CASSPLSVSGELFF
>TRBV4-1|13
CASSQVVFNEQFF
>TRBV7-2|12
CASSLVGYGYTF
>TRBV7-6|14
CASSLRVKGNTIYF
>TRBV7-3|15
CASSSTGTSGGEQYF
>TRBV7-3|16
CASSLRAGDAYNEQFF
>TRBV5-5|16
CASSWGLLSSSYEQYF
>TRBV28|19
CASSPAATGTSGSLYEQYF
>TRBV18|13
CASSPGQQMKQYF
>TRBV4-1|12
CASSQERRGYTF
>TRBV7-9|16
CASSLRGSGATYEQYF
>TRBV5-1|14
CASSKTGQGERAFF
>TRBV15|17
CATSREPGRTLNQPQHF
>TRBV5-1|14
CASNLQGPDNEQFF